The rows below give T cell receptor beta chains drawn from one sample of a study of HIV-infected patients and healthy controls. TCRdb passed the 5' RACE reads through MiXCR, listing each CDR3 protein once. The sample contains under 10,000 distinct CDR3 sequences, about 6.1% of which appear only once. The material sequenced was blood. These receptors came from an adult in good health. Each CDR3 is given with its conserved first and last residue. Each record gives: D gene, V gene, CDR3 protein. A D gene is named only where the DNA matches it firmly.

d_call: .
v_call: TRBV5-1
cdr3_aa: CATKDPSRTEAFF

d_call: TRBD1
v_call: TRBV6-4
cdr3_aa: CASSDSTGGNEQFF

d_call: .
v_call: TRBV11-3
cdr3_aa: CASSSGPLNTEAFF

d_call: .
v_call: TRBV19
cdr3_aa: CASSIGPPWGTEAFF

d_call: .
v_call: TRBV28
cdr3_aa: CASSQPGYGHEQFF

d_call: .
v_call: TRBV20-1
cdr3_aa: CSASTATTSYNEQFF

d_call: TRBD1
v_call: TRBV19
cdr3_aa: CASSKGQPHNQPQHF

d_call: .
v_call: TRBV25-1
cdr3_aa: CASSEAGVGYTEAFF

d_call: TRBD1
v_call: TRBV6-5
cdr3_aa: CASSYSNPSGQGAGEQYF

d_call: .
v_call: TRBV12-3/TRBV12-4
cdr3_aa: CASSLNEDNEQFF

d_call: TRBD1
v_call: TRBV20-1
cdr3_aa: CSARPETGINQPQHF

d_call: TRBD1
v_call: TRBV20-1
cdr3_aa: CSATWTGGPYEQYF

d_call: .
v_call: TRBV7-2
cdr3_aa: CASSLLGGVGADTQYF

d_call: .
v_call: TRBV12-5
cdr3_aa: CASGQQGNTEAFF

d_call: .
v_call: TRBV28
cdr3_aa: CASSLSYSPLHF

d_call: .
v_call: TRBV7-6
cdr3_aa: CASSLAGVYEQYF

d_call: .
v_call: TRBV5-1
cdr3_aa: CASSPAGTPTYEQYF

d_call: .
v_call: TRBV2
cdr3_aa: CASRGGLGEKLFF

d_call: .
v_call: TRBV5-1
cdr3_aa: CASSSLGPTNTEAFF

d_call: TRBD1
v_call: TRBV28
cdr3_aa: CASTPSDRGGGETQYF

d_call: .
v_call: TRBV5-4
cdr3_aa: CASSLVAGRAKNIQYF

d_call: .
v_call: TRBV7-9
cdr3_aa: CASSLGGIDRNTDTQYF

d_call: .
v_call: TRBV30
cdr3_aa: CAWNAGGLRNEQFF

d_call: .
v_call: TRBV5-1
cdr3_aa: CASSYSSTVSSTDTQYF

d_call: TRBD2
v_call: TRBV7-2
cdr3_aa: CASSPALAGGQETQYF

d_call: .
v_call: TRBV12-3/TRBV12-4
cdr3_aa: CASTRLVSDTQYF

d_call: .
v_call: TRBV6-5
cdr3_aa: CASSYSGREGIYGYTF

d_call: .
v_call: TRBV7-9
cdr3_aa: CASSFSADTEAFF

d_call: TRBD2
v_call: TRBV10-3
cdr3_aa: CAAGTSSGEQYF

d_call: .
v_call: TRBV27
cdr3_aa: CATGPAGGRDTEAFF

d_call: .
v_call: TRBV12-3/TRBV12-4
cdr3_aa: CASSPVGGQSGELFF

d_call: TRBD2
v_call: TRBV11-2
cdr3_aa: CASSPTILAGGSETQYF

d_call: TRBD2
v_call: TRBV27
cdr3_aa: CASSLIAGYEQYF

d_call: TRBD1
v_call: TRBV3-1
cdr3_aa: CASSLGTALGGTEAFF

d_call: .
v_call: TRBV27
cdr3_aa: CASSPLAPAVSGTEAFF

d_call: .
v_call: TRBV7-2
cdr3_aa: CASSLAGGMYEQYF

d_call: TRBD1
v_call: TRBV20-1
cdr3_aa: CSASGTGPLMNTEAFF

d_call: .
v_call: TRBV29-1
cdr3_aa: CSVLGHRGLSSYNEQFF

d_call: .
v_call: TRBV12-3/TRBV12-4
cdr3_aa: CASRYEMGSNQPQHF

d_call: .
v_call: TRBV4-1
cdr3_aa: CASSQVNTVLAFF

d_call: .
v_call: TRBV3-1
cdr3_aa: CASSQGVETQYF

d_call: .
v_call: TRBV5-4
cdr3_aa: CASSSPRGHEQYF